These 13 T cell receptor beta chains share one sample of origin, sequenced in a study of molecular identifiers for immune sequencing clone quantification. TCRdb reprocessed the PCR reads via MiXCR and lists one record per CDR3 protein. The sample has some 680,000 distinct CDR3 sequences, around 25% seen once; the top ten hold 0.7% to 0.95%. The specimen sequenced was naive CD8+ T cells from blood, with Jurkat cell RNA spiked in. Subset indicated: FACS-sorted CD8+CD4-CCR7+CD45RA+ naive T cells. These receptors all come from a human donor in good health. Some libraries in this study had Jurkat cell RNA spiked in.

Note on this clonotype: Lacking the conserved final phenylalanine or tryptophan, this CDR3 likely reflects a read error. The chain employs TRBV3-1 and TRBJ2-7, with unresolved D. Germline values: CDR1 LGHDT, CDR2 YNNKEL (reference sequence). The CDR3 runs to 12 residues. The CDR3 protein is CARSQDYPAQYS. The CDR3 region has the DNA TGTGCCCGCAGCCAAGATTATCCCGCGCAGTACTCC.

Points on this clonotype: Since a much larger clone is just one base distant, this may be a read error. The chain recombines TRBV28 with TRBJ1-5; D is possibly TRBD1 (5 bases). The germline V gene encodes CDR1 MDHEN and CDR2 SYDVKM. V lost 8 bases and J 6 bases, leaving 26 bases between the germline ends. The length of the CDR3 is 17 residues. CDR3 coding DNA: TGTGCCAGCCATTCGCCAGATTTAAGGTCGAGGGGTCAGCCCCAGCATTTT. Its translation: CASHSPDLRSRGQPQHF.

The gene calls are TRBV3-1 and TRBJ2-2, with 8 bases fitting TRBD1. Germline V gene sequence: CDR1 LGHDT, CDR2 YNNKEL (reference sequence). The CDR3 covers 14 residues. V was pared by 5 bases and J by 6 bases, with 5 bases of the junction left unmatched. The CDR3 reads CASSAQGDPGELFF. DNA for the CDR3: TGTGCCAGCAGCGCACAGGGGGACCCCGGGGAGCTGTTTTTT.

This clonotype was detected only a few times. The CDR3 protein is CASSLSGGSLSDTQYF. DNA of the CDR3: TGTGCCAGCAGTTTGTCGGGCGGGAGTTTATCGGATACGCAGTATTTT. The rearrangement links TRBV9 to TRBJ2-3; TRBD2 aligns across 7 bases. The ends lost 5 bases at V and 6 bases at J; junction bases unmatched: 15. Germline-derived CDR1 and CDR2 are SGDLS and YYNGEE. The length of the CDR3 is 16 residues.

This clonotype came up a few times. J is TRBJ2-1 and V is TRBV4-3; TRBD2 is a possible D gene (5 bases). This CDR3 spans 14 amino acids. Germline values: CDR1 LGHNA, CDR2 YSLEER. Trimming cost V 3 bases and J 3 bases, with 9 bases left between them. CDR3 region: CASSQATSYNEQFF. As DNA, the CDR3 is TGCGCCAGCAGCCAGGCAACTAGCTACAATGAGCAGTTCTTC.

Regarding this clonotype: A much larger clone sits a single nucleotide away, making a read error possible. V and J are TRBV7-9 and TRBJ2-1; weak D call: TRBD2 (6 bases). In germline, CDR1 is SEHNR, CDR2 FQNEAQ (reference sequence). This CDR3 contains 15 residues. With 7 bases removed from V and 9 bases from J, the gap between germline ends came to 22 bases. Here the CDR3 reads CASTADGTLYGEQFF. The CDR3 DNA follows: TGTGCCAGCACCGCTGACGGGACTCTGTACGGTGAGCAGTTCTTC.

Remarks on this clonotype: At one of its ends the junction is not consistent with the germline gene, which may arise from a read error. The chain is built from TRBV19 and TRBJ2-2, with 7 bases matching TRBD2. The V gene's germline CDR1 is LNHDA and CDR2 SQIVND (reference sequence). The CDR3 totals 15 residues. The CDR3 nucleotides read TGTGCCAGTAGCGCGACGGGAGGATTAACCGGGGAGCCGTTTTTT. It yields the protein CASSATGGLTGEPFF.

In this sample, this clonotype turned up many times. The V gene is TRBV25-1, the J gene TRBJ2-7; TRBD1 aligns across 10 bases. Germline loops: CDR1 MGHDK, CDR2 SYGVNS. The CDR3 has 14 amino acids. J lost 3 bases, V lost 4 bases, and 3 bases had no gene match. This chain's CDR3 is CASSVDRGFYEQYF. Here the CDR3 DNA reads TGTGCCAGCAGTGTGGACAGGGGGTTCTACGAGCAGTACTTC.

This clonotype was seen a handful of times. V and J are TRBV24-1 and TRBJ1-1; D remains ambiguous. With 12 bases removed from V and 6 bases from J, the gap between germline ends came to 10 bases. The CDR3 has 10 amino acids. The germline gives CDR1 KGHDR, CDR2 SFDVKD. Here the CDR3 DNA reads TGTGCCCCGCCGGGCCCTGAAGCTTTCTTT. Encoded protein: CAPPGPEAFF.

At least ten counts were recorded for this clonotype. The V and J genes are TRBV6-1 and TRBJ1-1; D not resolved. This CDR3 spans 15 amino acids. V was clipped by 6 bases and J by 1 base, with 15 bases between them. Germline-derived CDR1 and CDR2 are MNHNS and SASEGT. In nucleotides, the CDR3 is TGTGCCAGCAGGAGCCCCCCCGGGGAGAACACTGAAGCTTTCTTT. Amino acid sequence: CASRSPPGENTEAFF.

This clonotype turned up a few times. This sequence joins TRBV6-6 and TRBJ1-2, with D possibly matching TRBD1 (5 bases). Germline values: CDR1 MNHNY, CDR2 SVGAGI (reference sequence). V was shortened by 7 bases and J by 7 bases, with 22 bases between the two germline ends. The CDR3 contains 15 residues. In DNA, the CDR3 is TGTGCCAGCATCCAGAGCCCCCTTACAGGAACTGGCTACACCTTC. This encodes CASIQSPLTGTGYTF.

This clonotype has a count of ten or more. The V and J genes are TRBV24-1 and TRBJ2-1; maybe TRBD2 (5 bases). Per germline, CDR1 KGHDR and CDR2 SFDVKD. V lost 9 bases and J lost 2, with 13 bases in between. The CDR3 is made up of 14 amino acids. The CDR3 reads CATGRSGAYNEQFF. The CDR3 DNA sequence: TGTGCCACCGGCCGATCCGGGGCCTACAATGAGCAGTTCTTC.

This clonotype has ten or more counts. V is TRBV7-8 and J is TRBJ2-3, with D unresolved. In germline, CDR1 is SGHVS, CDR2 FQNEAQ. V lost 5 bases, J lost 2 bases, and 8 bases lay in between. The length of the CDR3 is 13 residues. The CDR3, as DNA: TGTGCCAGCAGCCGCCGTTTCACAGATACGCAGTATTTT. Its translation is CASSRRFTDTQYF.